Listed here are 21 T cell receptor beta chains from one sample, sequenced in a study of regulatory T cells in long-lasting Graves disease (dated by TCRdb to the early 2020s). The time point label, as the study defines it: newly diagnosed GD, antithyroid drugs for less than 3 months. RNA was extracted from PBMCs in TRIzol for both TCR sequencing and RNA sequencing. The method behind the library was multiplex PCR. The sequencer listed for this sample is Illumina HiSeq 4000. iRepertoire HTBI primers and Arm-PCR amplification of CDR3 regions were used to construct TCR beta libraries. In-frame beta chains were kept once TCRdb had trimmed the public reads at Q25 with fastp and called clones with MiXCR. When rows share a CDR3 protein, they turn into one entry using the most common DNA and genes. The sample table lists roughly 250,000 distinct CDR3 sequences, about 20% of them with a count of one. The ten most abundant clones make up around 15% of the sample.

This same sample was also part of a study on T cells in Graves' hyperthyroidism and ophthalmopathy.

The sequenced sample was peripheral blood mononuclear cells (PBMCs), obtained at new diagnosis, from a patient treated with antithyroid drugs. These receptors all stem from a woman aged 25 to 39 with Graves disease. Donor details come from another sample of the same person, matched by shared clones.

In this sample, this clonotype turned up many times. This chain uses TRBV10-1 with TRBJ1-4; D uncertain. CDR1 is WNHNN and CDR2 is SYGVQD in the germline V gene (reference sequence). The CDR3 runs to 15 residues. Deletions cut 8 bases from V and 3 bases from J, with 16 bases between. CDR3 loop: CASSEKVGANEKLFF. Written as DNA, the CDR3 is TGCGCCAGCTCGGAGAAGGTTGGGGCTAATGAAAAACTGTTTTTT.

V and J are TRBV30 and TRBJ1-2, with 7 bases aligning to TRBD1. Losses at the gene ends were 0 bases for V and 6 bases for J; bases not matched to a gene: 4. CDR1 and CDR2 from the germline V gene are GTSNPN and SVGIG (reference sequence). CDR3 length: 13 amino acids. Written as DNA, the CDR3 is TGTGCCTGGAGTGTCGACAGGGCAAATGGCTACACCTTC. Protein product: CAWSVDRANGYTF.

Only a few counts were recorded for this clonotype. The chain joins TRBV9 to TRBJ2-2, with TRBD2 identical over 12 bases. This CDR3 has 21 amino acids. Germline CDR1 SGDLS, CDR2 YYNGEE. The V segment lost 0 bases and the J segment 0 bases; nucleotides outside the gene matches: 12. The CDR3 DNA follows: TGTGCCAGCAGCGTAGAGAAGACGACTAGCGGGGGCCGCCCGAACACCGGGGAGCTGTTTTTT. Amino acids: CASSVEKTTSGGRPNTGELFF.

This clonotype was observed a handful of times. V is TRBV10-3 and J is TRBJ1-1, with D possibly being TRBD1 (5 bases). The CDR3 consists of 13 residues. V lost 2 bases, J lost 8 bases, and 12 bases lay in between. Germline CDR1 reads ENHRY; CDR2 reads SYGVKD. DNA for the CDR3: TGTGCCATCAGTGAGCTGGGGCAGGGAGAAGCTTTCTTT. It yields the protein CAISELGQGEAFF.

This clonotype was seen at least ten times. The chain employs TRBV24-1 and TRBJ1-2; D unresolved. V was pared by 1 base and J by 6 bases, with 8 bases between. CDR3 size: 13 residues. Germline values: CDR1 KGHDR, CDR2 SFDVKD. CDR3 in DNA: TGTGCCACCAGTGATTTTAGTGGGAATGGCTACACCTTC. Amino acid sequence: CATSDFSGNGYTF.

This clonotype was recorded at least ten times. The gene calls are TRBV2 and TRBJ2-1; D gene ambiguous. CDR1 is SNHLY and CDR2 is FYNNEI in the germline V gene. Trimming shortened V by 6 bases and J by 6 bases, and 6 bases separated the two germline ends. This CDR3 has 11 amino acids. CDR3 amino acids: CASSGRNEQFF. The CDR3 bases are TGTGCCAGCAGCGGACGCAATGAGCAGTTCTTC.

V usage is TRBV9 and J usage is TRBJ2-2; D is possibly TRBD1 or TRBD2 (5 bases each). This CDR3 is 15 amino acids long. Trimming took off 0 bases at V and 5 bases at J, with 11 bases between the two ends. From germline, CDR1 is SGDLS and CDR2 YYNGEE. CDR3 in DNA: TGTGCCAGCAGCGTAGCCCGGGGACGGACCGGGGAGCTGTTTTTT. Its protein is CASSVARGRTGELFF.

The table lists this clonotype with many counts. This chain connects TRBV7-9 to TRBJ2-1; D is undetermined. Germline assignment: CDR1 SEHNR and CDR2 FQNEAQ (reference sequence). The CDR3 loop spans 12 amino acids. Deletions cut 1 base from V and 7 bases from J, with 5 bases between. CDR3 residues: CASSLVRNEQFF. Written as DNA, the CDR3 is TGTGCCAGCAGCTTAGTTCGTAATGAGCAGTTCTTC.

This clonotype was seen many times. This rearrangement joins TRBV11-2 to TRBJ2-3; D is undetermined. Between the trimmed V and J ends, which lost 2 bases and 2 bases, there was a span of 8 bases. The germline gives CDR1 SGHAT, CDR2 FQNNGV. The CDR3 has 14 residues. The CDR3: CASSLIGSTDTQYF. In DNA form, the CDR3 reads TGTGCCAGCAGCTTAATTGGTTCCACAGATACGCAGTATTTT.

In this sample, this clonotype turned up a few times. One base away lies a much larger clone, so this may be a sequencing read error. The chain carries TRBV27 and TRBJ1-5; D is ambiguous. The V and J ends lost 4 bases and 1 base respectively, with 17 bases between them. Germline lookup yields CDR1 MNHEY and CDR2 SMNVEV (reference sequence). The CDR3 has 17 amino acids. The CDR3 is CASSSRSLDWSNQPQHF. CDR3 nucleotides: TGTGCCAGCAGTTCCCGTTCTTTGGATTGGAGCAATCAGCCCCAGCATTTT.

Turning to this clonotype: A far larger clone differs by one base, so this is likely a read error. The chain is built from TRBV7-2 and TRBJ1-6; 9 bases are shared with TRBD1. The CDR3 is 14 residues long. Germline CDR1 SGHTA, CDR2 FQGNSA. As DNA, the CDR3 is TGTGCCAGCAGCCGTACAGGGGGCGAATCACCCCCCCACTTT. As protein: CASSRTGGESPPHF. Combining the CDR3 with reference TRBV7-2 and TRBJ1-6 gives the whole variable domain GAGVSQSPSNKVTEKGKDVELRCDPISGHTALYWYRQSLGQGLEFLIYFQGNSAPDKSGLPSDRFSAERTGGSVSTLTIQRTQQEDSAVYLCASSRTGGESPPHFGNGTRLTVT.

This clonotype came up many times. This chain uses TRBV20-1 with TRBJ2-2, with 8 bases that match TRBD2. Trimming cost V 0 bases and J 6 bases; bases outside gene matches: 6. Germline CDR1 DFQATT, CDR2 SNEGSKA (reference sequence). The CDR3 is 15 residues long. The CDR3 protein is CSARELAGGPGELFF. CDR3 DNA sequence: TGCAGTGCTAGAGAGCTAGCGGGCGGGCCCGGGGAGCTGTTTTTT.

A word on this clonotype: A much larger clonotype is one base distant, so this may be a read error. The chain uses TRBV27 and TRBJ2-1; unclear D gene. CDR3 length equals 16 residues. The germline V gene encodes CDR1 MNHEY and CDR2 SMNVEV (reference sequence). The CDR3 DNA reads TGTGCCACCAGTCCATTGGCAATGGGCTCCTACAATGAGCAGTTCTTC. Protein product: CATSPLAMGSYNEQFF.

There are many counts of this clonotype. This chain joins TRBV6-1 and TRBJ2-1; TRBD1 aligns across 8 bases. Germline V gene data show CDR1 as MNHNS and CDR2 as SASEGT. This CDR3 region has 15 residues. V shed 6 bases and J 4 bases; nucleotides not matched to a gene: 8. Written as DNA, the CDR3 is TGTGCCAGCAGGCGACAGGGGTCGGGTTACAATGAGCAGTTCTTC. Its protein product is CASRRQGSGYNEQFF.

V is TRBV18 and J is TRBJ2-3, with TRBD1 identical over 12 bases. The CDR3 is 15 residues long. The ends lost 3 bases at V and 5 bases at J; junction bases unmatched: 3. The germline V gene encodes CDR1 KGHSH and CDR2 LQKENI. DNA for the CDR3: TGTGCCAGCTCACCGGGACAGGGGGCTAGAGATACGCAGTATTTT. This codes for CASSPGQGARDTQYF. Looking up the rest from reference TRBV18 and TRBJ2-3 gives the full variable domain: NAGVMQNPRHLVRRRGQEARLRCSPMKGHSHVYWYRQLPEEGLKFMVYLQKENIIDESGMPKERFSAEFPKEGPSILRIQQVVRGDSAAYFCASSPGQGARDTQYFGPGTRLTVL.

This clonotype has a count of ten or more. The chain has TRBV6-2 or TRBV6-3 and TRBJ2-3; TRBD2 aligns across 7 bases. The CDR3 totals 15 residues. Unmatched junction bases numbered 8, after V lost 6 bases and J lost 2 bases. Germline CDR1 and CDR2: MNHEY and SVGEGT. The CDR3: CASSRSGRNTDTQYF. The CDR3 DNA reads TGTGCCAGCAGCCGCTCCGGGAGGAACACAGATACGCAGTATTTT.

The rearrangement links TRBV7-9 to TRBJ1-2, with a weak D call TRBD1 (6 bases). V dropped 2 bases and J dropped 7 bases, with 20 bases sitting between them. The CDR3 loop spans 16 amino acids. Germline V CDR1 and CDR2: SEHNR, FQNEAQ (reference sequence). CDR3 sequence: CASSLKGRGARLGYTF. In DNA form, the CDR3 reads TGTGCCAGCAGCTTAAAGGGGCGGGGGGCGCGTCTTGGCTACACCTTC.

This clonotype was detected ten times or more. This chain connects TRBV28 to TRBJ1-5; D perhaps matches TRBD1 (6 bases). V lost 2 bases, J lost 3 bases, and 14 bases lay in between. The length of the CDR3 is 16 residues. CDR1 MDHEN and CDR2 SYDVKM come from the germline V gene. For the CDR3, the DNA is TGTGCCAGCAGTTTAACCCTCACAGGGATCAATCAGCCCCAGCATTTT. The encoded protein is CASSLTLTGINQPQHF.

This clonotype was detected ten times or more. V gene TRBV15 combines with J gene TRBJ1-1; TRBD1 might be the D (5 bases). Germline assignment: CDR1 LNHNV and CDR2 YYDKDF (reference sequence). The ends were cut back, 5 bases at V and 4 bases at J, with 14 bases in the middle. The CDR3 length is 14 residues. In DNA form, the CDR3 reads TGTGCCACCAGCCGTGGGGGGATAGTCACTGAAGCTTTCTTT. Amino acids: CATSRGGIVTEAFF.

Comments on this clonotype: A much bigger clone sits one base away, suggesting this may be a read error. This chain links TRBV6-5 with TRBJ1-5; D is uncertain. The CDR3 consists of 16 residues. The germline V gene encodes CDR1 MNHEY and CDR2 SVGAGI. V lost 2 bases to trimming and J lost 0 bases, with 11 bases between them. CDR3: CASSYTRRDSNQPQHF. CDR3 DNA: TGTGCCAGCAGTTACACCCGACGGGATAGCAATCAGCCCCAGCATTTT.

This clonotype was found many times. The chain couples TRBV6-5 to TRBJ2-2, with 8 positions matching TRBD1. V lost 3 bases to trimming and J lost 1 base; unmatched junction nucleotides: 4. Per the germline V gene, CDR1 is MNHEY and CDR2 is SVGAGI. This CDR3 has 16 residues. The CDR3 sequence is CASSYSGQGNTGELFF. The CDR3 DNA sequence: TGTGCCAGCAGTTATTCAGGACAGGGGAACACCGGGGAGCTGTTTTTT.